This T cell receptor beta chain was recorded in a study of OX40 agonist ivuxolimab in advanced cancers. Findings and caveats of the study: Among the least clonally expanded were partial responders at 0.1-3.0 mg/kg. The antigens recognized by the expanded peripheral T cells, that is their antigen specificity, were not determined.

Using immunoSEQ multiplex PCR, the repertoire was profiled, and TCRdb retains in-frame clones only, with some absent. The sample includes about 40,000 clones, 85% of them seen just once. The CDR3 is 15 residues long. Germline CDR1 and CDR2: SEHNR and FQNEAQ (reference sequence). V lost 5 bases, J lost 7 bases, and 18 bases lay in between. Points on this clone: Its antigen remains unidentified.

The specimen comprised CD4+ or CD8+ T cells sorted from blood, sampled in a trial of the OX40 agonist ivuxolimab. V and J are TRBV7-9 and TRBJ2-1; no reliable D call. The sequence derives from an adult with an advanced solid tumor such as melanoma, head and neck, liver or kidney cancer. The CDR3 nucleotides are TGTGCCAGCAGCCCCTCGATAACCCCTAGGAATGAGCAGTTCTTC. It specifies CASSPSITPRNEQFF.